Shown below are 2 T cell receptor beta chains from a single sample sequenced in a study of cytomegalovirus exposure and HLA in healthy donors. PCR employed 60 Vbeta and 13 Jbeta primers. TCRdb keeps only in-frame clones here, not all; method: immunoSEQ multiplex PCR. The table includes roughly 190,000 clones, roughly 80% detected once. Sequences were obtained from PBMCs. These receptors originate from a female donor in good health and CMV-seronegative.

This clone appeared once. The V and J genes are TRBV28 and TRBJ2-6; unclear D gene. Per germline, CDR1 MDHEN and CDR2 SYDVKM. The CDR3 consists of 17 residues. The germline V and J ends were trimmed by 3 bases and 2 bases, with 14 bases remaining between them. This CDR3 is CASSFFQVSPGANVLTF. The DNA of the CDR3 is TGTGCCAGCAGTTTTTTCCAGGTCTCCCCTGGGGCCAACGTCCTGACTTTC.

The genes are TRBV6-1 and TRBJ2-5; 7 bases are shared with TRBD1. In germline, CDR1 is MNHNS, CDR2 SASEGT. The CDR3 covers 14 residues. Trimming took 6 bases from V and 1 from J; bases not matched to a gene: 5. Here the CDR3 DNA reads TGTGCCAGCAGCGCAGACAGGGTCCAAGAGACCCAGTACTTC. Translated, it gives CASSADRVQETQYF.